Shown below are 4 T cell receptor beta chains from a single sample sequenced in a study of blood T cell repertoires in COVID-19. Data came from immunoSEQ multiplex PCR; TCRdb stores just in-frame clones and leaves some out. The sample contains approximately 440,000 clones, 90% of which appear only once. Input material: PBMCs or T cells enriched from blood (not recorded which). The receptors were sampled from a young man who had recovered from COVID-19.

This rearrangement joins TRBV11-2 to TRBJ2-3, with TRBD2 identical over 8 bases. The J segment lost 8 bases and the V segment lost 4 bases, leaving 14 bases of the junction unmatched. The CDR3 spans 16 residues. Germline loops: CDR1 SGHAT, CDR2 FQNNGV. The DNA of the CDR3 is TGTGCCAGCAGCTCACGGACTAGCAGAAGAGAGGGTACGCAGTATTTT. Protein sequence: CASSSRTSRREGTQYF.

J is TRBJ1-2 and V is TRBV4-1, with 7 bases identical to TRBD1. Germline values: CDR1 MGHRA, CDR2 YSYEKL. The CDR3 has 16 amino acids. V was pared by 4 bases and J by 4 bases, with 12 bases of the junction left unmatched. CDR3 residues: CASSPSLGQLGYGYTF. The CDR3 DNA reads TGCGCCAGCAGCCCCAGCCTGGGACAGTTGGGCTATGGCTACACCTTC.

The CDR3 region is CASSPSILGSYEQYF. The CDR3, as DNA: TGTGCCAGCAGTCCCTCCATACTAGGCTCCTACGAGCAGTACTTC. The chain carries TRBV28 and TRBJ2-7; D is possibly TRBD2 (5 bases). Germline V gene data show CDR1 as MDHEN and CDR2 as SYDVKM. The CDR3 has 15 amino acids. V was cut by 5 bases and J by 0 bases, with 14 bases left in between.

This chain uses TRBV7-7 with TRBJ1-6; D is undetermined. The CDR3 contains 16 residues. Germline V gene data show CDR1 as SSHAT and CDR2 as FNYEAQ (reference sequence). V was clipped by 4 bases and J by 7 bases, with 17 bases between them. CDR3 in amino acids: CASSSSEAGGNSPLHF. The CDR3 DNA follows: TGTGCCAGCAGCTCCTCGGAGGCTGGAGGCAATTCACCCCTCCACTTT.